The source of this T cell receptor (beta chain) is a study of response to subunit inactivated influenza vaccine. Whole-study findings and limits: Authors suggested each seasonal flu vaccination may recruit only limited numbers of new T cells.

One entry per CDR3 protein, called by TCRdb with MiXCR from the RT-PCR reads. Of under 750,000 distinct CDR3 sequences in the sample, roughly 10% were seen once. Comments on this clonotype: Its matching antigen is unknown.

Germline V gene data show CDR1 as LGHNA and CDR2 as YSLEER. With 1 base removed from V and 5 bases from J, the gap between germline ends came to 10 bases. The CDR3 is made up of 14 amino acids. J is TRBJ2-3 and V is TRBV4-3; D is possibly TRBD1 (5 bases). This TCR came from a man over 45 who received an inactivated influenza vaccine. The material was PBMCs from blood, obtained on the day of vaccination. The CDR3 loop is CASSQAKGLDTQYF. The CDR3 nucleotides read TGCGCCAGCAGCCAAGCCAAGGGGCTAGATACGCAGTATTTT.